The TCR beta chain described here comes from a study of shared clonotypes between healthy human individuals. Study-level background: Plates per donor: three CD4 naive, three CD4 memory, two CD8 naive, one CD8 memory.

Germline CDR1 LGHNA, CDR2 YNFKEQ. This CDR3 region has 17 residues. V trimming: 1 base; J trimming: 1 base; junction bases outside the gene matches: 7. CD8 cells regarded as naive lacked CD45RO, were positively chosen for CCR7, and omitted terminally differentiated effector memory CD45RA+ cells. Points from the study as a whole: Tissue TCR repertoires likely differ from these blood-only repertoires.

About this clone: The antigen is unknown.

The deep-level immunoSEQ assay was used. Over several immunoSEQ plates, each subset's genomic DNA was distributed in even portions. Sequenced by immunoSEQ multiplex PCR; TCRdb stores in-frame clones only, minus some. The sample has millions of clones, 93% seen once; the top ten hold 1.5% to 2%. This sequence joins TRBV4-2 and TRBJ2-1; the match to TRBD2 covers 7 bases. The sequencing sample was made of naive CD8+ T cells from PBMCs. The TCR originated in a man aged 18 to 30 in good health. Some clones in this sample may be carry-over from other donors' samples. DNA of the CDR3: TGTGCCAGCAGCCAAGTTAGCGGGCCTCTGTCCTACAATGAGCAGTTCTTC. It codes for CASSQVSGPLSYNEQFF.